This T cell receptor beta chain was obtained from a study of blood T cell repertoires in COVID-19. Study in general: COVID-19 samples from acute and convalescent phases originated in the United States, Italy and Spain. PBMCs, B-cell-depleted T cells, or T cells provided the cDNA or gDNA that made up the material.

Original data processing: Estimates of nucleated cell counts were drawn from the amplification of reference gene primers. Method: immunoSEQ multiplex PCR; TCRdb's copy keeps in-frame clones and lacks some. D and trimming come from the DNA, and the V and J calls and clone size come from that table. This table holds 80,000 to 100,000 clones, about 96% found once. The specimen sequenced was peripheral blood. This receptor was taken from a human donor with active COVID-19. The donor label of this sample is uncertain.

The DNA of the CDR3 is TGTGCCAGCTCTCCCCCGGAGAACTCTGGGGCCAACGTCCTGACTTTC. Its translation: CASSPPENSGANVLTF. V gene TRBV5-4 combines with J gene TRBJ2-6; no clear D. Germline values: CDR1 SGHNT, CDR2 YYREEE (reference sequence). CDR3 size: 16 residues. Trimming removed 7 bases from V and 0 bases from J, with 14 bases in between. Based on the CDR3 plus reference TRBV5-4 and TRBJ2-6, the full variable domain is ETGVTQSPTHLIKTRGQQVTLRCSSQSGHNTVSWYQQALGQGPQFIFQYYREEENGRGNFPPRFSGLQFPNYSSELNVNALELDDSALYLCASSPPENSGANVLTFGAGSRLTVL.